This T cell receptor beta chain was recorded in a study of T cells in Graves' hyperthyroidism and ophthalmopathy. Overall study: Peripheral blood was collected at initial diagnosis, before any treatment.

This clonotype appeared many times. The CDR3 consists of 13 residues. V shed 7 bases and J shed 0 bases, with 10 bases lying between them. The investigators amplified TCR beta CDR3 regions from RNA transcripts. RT-PCR in the first round (using the HTBI primer set) targeted the TCR CDR3. TCRdb re-called the multiplex PCR reads through MiXCR, storing one row per CDR3 protein. The sample holds some 350,000 distinct CDR3 sequences, about 20% seen once. Uncontrolled infection, other autoimmune disease, pregnancy or lactation excluded patients. Diagnostic assessment was based on clinical symptoms, serum thyroxine and TRAb, thyroid ultrasound and orbital computed tomography. About 9.4 ml fresh peripheral blood yielded the PBMCs.

The clonotype comes from a woman between 18 and 30 years old with Graves' hyperthyroidism. Sequencing was performed on blood. The chain has TRBV12-3 or TRBV12-4 and TRBJ2-7; perhaps D is TRBD1 or TRBD2 (5 bases each). The CDR3: CASKRGSSYEQYF. The CDR3 DNA sequence: TGTGCCAGCAAGAGGGGTAGCTCCTACGAGCAGTACTTC.